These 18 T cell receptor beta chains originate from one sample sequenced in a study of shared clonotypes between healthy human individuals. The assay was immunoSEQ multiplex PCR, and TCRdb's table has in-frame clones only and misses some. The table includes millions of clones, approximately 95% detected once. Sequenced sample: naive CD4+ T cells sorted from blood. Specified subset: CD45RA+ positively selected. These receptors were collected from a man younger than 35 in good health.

The CDR3 DNA reads as TGTGCCAGCAGCAAGGGCGGGAAAAAAGGGGAGACCCAGTACTTC. This encodes CASSKGGKKGETQYF. The genes are TRBV7-2 and TRBJ2-5; D is possibly TRBD2 (6 bases). Germline CDR1 and CDR2: SGHTA and FQGNSA. This CDR3 has 15 amino acids. Trimming left V 5 bases short and J 5 bases short, with 18 bases between. The full variable domain, rest sourced from reference TRBV7-2 and TRBJ2-5, is GAGVSQSPSNKVTEKGKDVELRCDPISGHTALYWYRQSLGQGLEFLIYFQGNSAPDKSGLPSDRFSAERTGGSVSTLTIQRTQQEDSAVYLCASSKGGKKGETQYFGPGTRLLVL.

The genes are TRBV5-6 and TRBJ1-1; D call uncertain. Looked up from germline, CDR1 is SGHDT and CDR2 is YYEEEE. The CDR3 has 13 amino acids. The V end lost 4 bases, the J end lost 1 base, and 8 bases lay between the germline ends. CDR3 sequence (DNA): TGTGCCAGCAGCCCTTGGGGGAACACTGAAGCTTTCTTT. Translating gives CASSPWGNTEAFF.

In DNA form, the CDR3 reads TGTGCCAGCAGTTGGATGGGGGGAGACTATGGCTACACCTTC. It specifies CASSWMGGDYGYTF. The chain employs TRBV27 and TRBJ1-2; a weak D match, TRBD1 (5 bases). Germline V gives CDR1 MNHEY, CDR2 SMNVEV (reference sequence). V lost 4 bases and J lost 3, with 12 bases in between. This CDR3 is 14 amino acids long.

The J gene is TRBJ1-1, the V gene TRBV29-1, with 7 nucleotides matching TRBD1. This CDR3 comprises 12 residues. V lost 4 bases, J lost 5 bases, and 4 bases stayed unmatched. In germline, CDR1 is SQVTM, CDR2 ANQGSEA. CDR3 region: CSVVSGGTEAFF. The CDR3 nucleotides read TGCAGCGTTGTCTCAGGGGGTACTGAAGCTTTCTTT.

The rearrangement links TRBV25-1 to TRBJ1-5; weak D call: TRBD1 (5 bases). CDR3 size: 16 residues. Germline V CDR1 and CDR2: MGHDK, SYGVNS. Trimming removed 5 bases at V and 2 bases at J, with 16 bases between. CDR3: CASSPPGRGGNQPQHF. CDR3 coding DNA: TGTGCCAGCAGTCCTCCGGGACGGGGGGGCAATCAGCCCCAGCATTTT.

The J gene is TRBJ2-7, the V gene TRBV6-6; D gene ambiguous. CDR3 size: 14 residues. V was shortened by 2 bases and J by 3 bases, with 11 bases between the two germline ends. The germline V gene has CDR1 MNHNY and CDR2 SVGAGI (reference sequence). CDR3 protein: CASSYRLVGYEQYF. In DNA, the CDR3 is TGTGCCAGCAGTTACAGGCTGGTGGGCTACGAGCAGTACTTC.

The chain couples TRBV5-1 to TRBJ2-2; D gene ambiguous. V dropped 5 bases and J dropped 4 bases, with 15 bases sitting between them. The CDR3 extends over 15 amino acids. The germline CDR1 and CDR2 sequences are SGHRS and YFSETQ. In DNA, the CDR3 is TGCGCCAGCAGTGCCAATGCCGTTCCCACCGGGGAGCTGTTTTTT. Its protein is CASSANAVPTGELFF.

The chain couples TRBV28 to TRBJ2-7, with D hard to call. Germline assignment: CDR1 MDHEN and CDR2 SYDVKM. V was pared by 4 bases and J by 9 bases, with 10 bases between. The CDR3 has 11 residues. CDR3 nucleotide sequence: TGTGCCAGCAGTTGGTCCCTCGGGCAGTACTTC. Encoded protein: CASSWSLGQYF. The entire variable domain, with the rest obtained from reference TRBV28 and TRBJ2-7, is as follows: DVKVTQSSRYLVKRTGEKVFLECVQDMDHENMFWYRQDPGLGLRLIYFSYDVKMKEKGDIPEGYSVSREKKERFSLILESASTNQTSMYLCASSWSLGQYFGPGTRLTVT.

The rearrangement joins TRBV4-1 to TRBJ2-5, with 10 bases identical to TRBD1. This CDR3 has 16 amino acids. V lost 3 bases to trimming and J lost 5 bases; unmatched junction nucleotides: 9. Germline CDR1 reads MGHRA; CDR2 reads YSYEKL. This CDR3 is CASSQGRQGARETQYF. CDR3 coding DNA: TGCGCCAGCAGCCAGGGCAGACAGGGGGCGCGGGAGACCCAGTACTTC.

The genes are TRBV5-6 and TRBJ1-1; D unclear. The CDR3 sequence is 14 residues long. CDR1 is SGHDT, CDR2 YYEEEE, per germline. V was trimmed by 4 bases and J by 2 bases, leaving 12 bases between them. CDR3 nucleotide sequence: TGTGCCAGCAGCCCACCGGGAGCTAACACTGAAGCTTTCTTT. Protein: CASSPPGANTEAFF.

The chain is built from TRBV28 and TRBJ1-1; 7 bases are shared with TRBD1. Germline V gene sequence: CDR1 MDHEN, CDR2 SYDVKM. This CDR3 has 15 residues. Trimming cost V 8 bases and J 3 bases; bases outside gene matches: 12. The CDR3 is CASLPHRQGDTEAFF. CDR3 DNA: TGTGCCAGCCTACCCCACAGGCAGGGGGACACTGAAGCTTTCTTT.

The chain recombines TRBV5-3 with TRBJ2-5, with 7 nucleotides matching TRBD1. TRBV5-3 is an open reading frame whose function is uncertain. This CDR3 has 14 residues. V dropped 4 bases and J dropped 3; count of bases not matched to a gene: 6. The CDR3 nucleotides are TGTGCCAGAAGCCCGATAACAGGGGAAGAGACCCAGTACTTC. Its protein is CARSPITGEETQYF.

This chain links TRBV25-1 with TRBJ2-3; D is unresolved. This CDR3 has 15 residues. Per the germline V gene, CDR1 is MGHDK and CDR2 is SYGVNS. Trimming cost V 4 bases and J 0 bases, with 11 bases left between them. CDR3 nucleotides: TGTGCCAGCAGTGTACAGAAACCTAGCACAGATACGCAGTATTTT. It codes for CASSVQKPSTDTQYF.

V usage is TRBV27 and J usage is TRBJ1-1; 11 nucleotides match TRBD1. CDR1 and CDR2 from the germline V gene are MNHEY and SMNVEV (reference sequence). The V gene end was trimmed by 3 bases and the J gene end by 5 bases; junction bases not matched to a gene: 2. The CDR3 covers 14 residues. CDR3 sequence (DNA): TGTGCCAGCAGTTTTGGGACAGGGGGGACTGAAGCTTTCTTT. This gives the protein CASSFGTGGTEAFF.

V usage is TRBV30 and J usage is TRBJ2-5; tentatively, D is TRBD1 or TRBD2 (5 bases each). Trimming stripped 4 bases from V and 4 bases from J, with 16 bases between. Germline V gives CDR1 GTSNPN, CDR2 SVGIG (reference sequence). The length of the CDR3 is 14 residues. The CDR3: CAWKGRAAGETQYF. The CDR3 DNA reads TGTGCCTGGAAGGGCAGGGCCGCGGGAGAGACCCAGTACTTC.

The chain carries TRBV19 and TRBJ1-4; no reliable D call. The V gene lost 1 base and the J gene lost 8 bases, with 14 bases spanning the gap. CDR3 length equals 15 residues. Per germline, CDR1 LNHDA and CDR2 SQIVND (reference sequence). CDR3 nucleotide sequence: TGTGCCAGTAGTATAGGGGGAGTCGTACTGGAAAAACTGTTTTTT. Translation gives CASSIGGVVLEKLFF.

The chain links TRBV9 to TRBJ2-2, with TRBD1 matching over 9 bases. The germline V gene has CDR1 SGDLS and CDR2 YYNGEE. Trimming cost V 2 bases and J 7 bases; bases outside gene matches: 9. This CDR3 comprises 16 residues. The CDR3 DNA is TGTGCCAGCAGCGTGTTAACAGGGGGCATTGTCGGGGAGCTGTTTTTT. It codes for CASSVLTGGIVGELFF. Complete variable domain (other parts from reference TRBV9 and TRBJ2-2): DSGVTQTPKHLITATGQRVTLRCSPRSGDLSVYWYQQSLDQGLQFLIQYYNGEERAKGNILERFSAQQFPDLHSELNLSSLELGDSALYFCASSVLTGGIVGELFFGEGSRLTVL.

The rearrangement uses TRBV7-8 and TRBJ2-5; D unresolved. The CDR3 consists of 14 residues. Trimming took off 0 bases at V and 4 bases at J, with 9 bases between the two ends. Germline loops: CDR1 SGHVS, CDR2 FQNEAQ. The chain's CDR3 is CASSLALDGETQYF. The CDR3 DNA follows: TGTGCCAGCAGCTTAGCCCTGGACGGAGAGACCCAGTACTTC.